This TCR beta chain was sequenced for a study of blood T cell repertoires in COVID-19. Study in general: The samples span acute and convalescent COVID-19 from the United States, Italy and Spain.

The CDR3 has 17 residues. Germline V gene data show CDR1 as KGHSH and CDR2 as LQKENI. Unmatched junction bases numbered 12, after V lost 4 bases and J lost 5 bases. In terms of age and location, participants ranged from about 18 to 95 years and lived in about two dozen US areas. Researchers sorted participants into cohorts using their self-reported clinical history. Libraries were prepared by immunoSEQ multiplex PCR; TCRdb keeps only in-frame clonotypes and omits some of them. The table lists around 160,000 clones, about 80% of them singletons, with 3% to 3.5% in the top ten. The sequenced material came from PBMCs or T cells enriched from blood (not recorded which). This TCR was sampled from a woman aged 55 to 70 who had recovered from COVID-19. The rearrangement uses TRBV18 and TRBJ1-1, with 11 bases aligning to TRBD1. The CDR3, as DNA: TGTGCCAGCTCACGCTCCGGGACAGGGGGAAAGAGGACTGAAGCTTTCTTT. As protein: CASSRSGTGGKRTEAFF. The full variable domain, its missing parts supplied by reference TRBV18 and TRBJ1-1, is NAGVMQNPRHLVRRRGQEARLRCSPMKGHSHVYWYRQLPEEGLKFMVYLQKENIIDESGMPKERFSAEFPKEGPSILRIQQVVRGDSAAYFCASSRSGTGGKRTEAFFGQGTRLTVV.